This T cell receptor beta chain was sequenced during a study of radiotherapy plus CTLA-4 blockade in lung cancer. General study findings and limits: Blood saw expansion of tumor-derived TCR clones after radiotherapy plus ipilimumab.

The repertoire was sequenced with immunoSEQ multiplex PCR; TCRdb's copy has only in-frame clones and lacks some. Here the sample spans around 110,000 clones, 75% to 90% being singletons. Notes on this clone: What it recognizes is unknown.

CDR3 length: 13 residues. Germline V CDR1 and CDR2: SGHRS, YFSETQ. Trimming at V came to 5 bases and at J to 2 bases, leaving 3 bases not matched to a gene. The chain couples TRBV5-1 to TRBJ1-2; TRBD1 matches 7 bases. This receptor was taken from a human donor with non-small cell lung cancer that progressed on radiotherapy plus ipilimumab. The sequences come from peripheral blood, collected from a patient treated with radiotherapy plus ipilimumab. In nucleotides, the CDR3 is TGCGCCAGCAGTGCACAGGGGAACTATGGCTACACCTTC. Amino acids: CASSAQGNYGYTF.